This T cell receptor (beta chain) appears in the sequencing data of a study of shared clonotypes between healthy human individuals. This clone has only a few counts. What it recognizes is unknown. Method: immunoSEQ multiplex PCR; TCRdb's copy keeps in-frame clones and lacks some. Here the sample spans about 1 million clones, 60% to 80% being singletons. Study observations and caveats: Naive subsets generally exceeded memory subsets in estimated richness.

Germline V gives CDR1 MNHNS, CDR2 SASEGT. V gave up 4 bases and J gave up 5 bases, with 11 bases separating them. The CDR3 extends over 13 amino acids. The sequence came from a man aged 18 to 30 in good health. The V and J genes are TRBV6-1 and TRBJ1-1; D gene ambiguous. The sample taken for sequencing was memory CD4+ T cells sorted from blood. Regarding subset: CD45RA-negative fraction. The CDR3 loop is CASSARGGTEAFF. The CDR3 DNA reads as TGTGCCAGCAGTGCTCGGGGAGGTACTGAAGCTTTCTTT.